Below are 13 T cell receptor beta chains sequenced from a single sample in a study of T cell responses to AZD1222 COVID-19 vaccine. Repertoires were generated with immunoSEQ multiplex PCR, while TCRdb's copy carries only in-frame clones and drops some. The sample yields under 200,000 clones, approximately 91% seen once. Here the sequenced sample was peripheral blood, taken on day 0 of AZD1222 vaccination. Every receptor here comes from an adult in good health.

This clone was recorded once. The chain uses TRBV5-6 and TRBJ2-7; TRBD1 aligns across 7 bases. Germline V gene data show CDR1 as SGHDT and CDR2 as YYEEEE. J lost 2 bases, V lost 4 bases, and 6 bases had no gene match. This CDR3 has 14 amino acids. CDR3 DNA: TGTGCCAGCAGCGCCCTGGGACAGACCTACGAGCAGTACTTC. Translated, it gives CASSALGQTYEQYF.

The chain uses TRBV25-1 and TRBJ1-1; D unclear. Per the germline V gene, CDR1 is MGHDK and CDR2 is SYGVNS. The CDR3 contains 14 residues. V was pared by 4 bases and J by 4 bases, with 13 bases between. The CDR3 DNA is TGTGCCAGCAGTGCCCTCAGTCCTCTCACTGAAGCTTTCTTT. Its translation is CASSALSPLTEAFF.

The CDR3 protein is CASSFAAAGTEAFF. The CDR3 coding sequence is TGTGCCAGCAGTTTTGCGGCGGCGGGTACTGAAGCTTTCTTT. This chain links TRBV28 with TRBJ1-1; no firm D call. With 3 bases removed from V and 5 bases from J, the gap between germline ends came to 13 bases. Germline CDR1 and CDR2: MDHEN and SYDVKM. This CDR3 has 14 residues.

The J gene is TRBJ1-2, the V gene TRBV6-5; 8 positions match TRBD1. J was trimmed by 7 bases and V by 6 bases; bases with no gene match: 7. The CDR3 is 13 amino acids. Germline-derived CDR1 and CDR2 are MNHEY and SVGAGI. The CDR3 sequence is CASRPTGGGGYTF. CDR3 nucleotides: TGTGCCAGCAGACCAACAGGGGGTGGTGGCTACACCTTC.

The chain has TRBV15 and TRBJ1-1; D is uncertain. V was pared by 1 base and J by 4 bases, with 7 bases between. The CDR3 is 13 residues long. CDR1 LNHNV and CDR2 YYDKDF come from the germline V gene (reference sequence). In DNA form, the CDR3 reads TGTGCCACCAGCAGAGGGGGAAGCACTGAAGCTTTCTTT. Its translation: CATSRGGSTEAFF.

This sequence joins TRBV5-1 and TRBJ2-1; D possibly corresponds to TRBD1 (6 bases). Germline V CDR1 and CDR2: SGHRS, YFSETQ. There are 15 residues in the CDR3. Trimming took off 6 bases at V and 3 bases at J, with 16 bases between the two ends. The CDR3 coding sequence is TGCGCCAGCACCCCGACAGGACAGTACTACAATGAGCAGTTCTTC. This sequence encodes CASTPTGQYYNEQFF.

Worth noting for this clone: In the same sample, other DNA sequences code for this CDR3. The V gene is TRBV28, the J gene TRBJ1-1; D call uncertain. The CDR3 covers 11 residues. The V end was cut by 5 bases, the J end by 0 bases, with 1 base between. Germline V gives CDR1 MDHEN, CDR2 SYDVKM. The CDR3 bases are TGTGCCAGCAGTATGAACACTGAAGCTTTCTTT. The encoded protein is CASSMNTEAFF.

The CDR3 spells CASSDSGTGRGYTF. CDR3 nucleotide sequence: TGTGCCAGCAGTGACTCCGGGACAGGGCGCGGCTACACCTTC. The J gene is TRBJ1-2, the V gene TRBV6-4; 9 bases align to TRBD1. The junction had 4 bases not matched to a gene; V was cut back by 0 bases and J by 8 bases. Germline loops: CDR1 MRHNA, CDR2 SNTAGT. This CDR3 has 14 amino acids.

DNA of the CDR3: TGTGCCAGTAGTATTTTCCTGAACACTGAAGCTTTCTTT. It translates to CASSIFLNTEAFF. The rearrangement links TRBV19 to TRBJ1-1; D is unresolved. CDR3 length: 13 amino acids. The germline CDR1 and CDR2 sequences are LNHDA and SQIVND (reference sequence). Trimming pared 3 bases from V and 0 bases from J, leaving 5 bases between.

This chain's CDR3 is CASTLGGQHNSPLHF. The CDR3, as DNA: TGTGCCAGCACCCTGGGGGGGCAGCATAATTCACCCCTCCACTTT. The chain couples TRBV5-4 to TRBJ1-6; possible D gene TRBD1, 6 bases. The CDR3 length is 15 residues. Trimming left V 6 bases short and J 5 bases short, with 15 bases between. Germline CDR1 reads SGHNT; CDR2 reads YYREEE (reference sequence).

This clone was observed a few times. This sequence joins TRBV20-1 and TRBJ2-2, with 10 bases fitting TRBD2. J gave up 0 bases and V 3 bases, and 7 bases lay outside the gene matches. Germline V gene data show CDR1 as DFQATT and CDR2 as SNEGSKA (reference sequence). The CDR3 contains 17 residues. CDR3 sequence: CSASPSSGRPNTGELFF. As DNA, the CDR3 is TGCAGTGCTAGTCCTTCTAGCGGGAGACCGAACACCGGGGAGCTGTTTTTT.

The chain links TRBV5-6 to TRBJ1-5, with 9 bases aligning to TRBD1. Per the germline V gene, CDR1 is SGHDT and CDR2 is YYEEEE. The CDR3 consists of 19 residues. J gave up 0 bases and V 4 bases, and 14 bases lay outside the gene matches. The CDR3 nucleotides are TGTGCCAGCAGCCTATTACGGGACAGGGTAGGTGGTAGCAATCAGCCCCAGCATTTT. The encoded protein is CASSLLRDRVGGSNQPQHF.

The chain uses TRBV5-1 and TRBJ1-1; 8 positions match TRBD1. CDR3 length: 15 residues. The V segment lost 5 bases and the J segment 0 bases; nucleotides outside the gene matches: 6. The germline gives CDR1 SGHRS, CDR2 YFSETQ. CDR3 sequence (DNA): TGCGCCAGCAGTGGACAGGGTGGATTGAACACTGAAGCTTTCTTT. Translated, it gives CASSGQGGLNTEAFF.